The 2 T cell receptor beta chains below all came from one sample that was sequenced in a study of blood T cell repertoires in COVID-19. Clones were read by immunoSEQ multiplex PCR, and TCRdb kept only the in-frame ones, dropping some. The sample lists 250,000 to 300,000 clones, less than 90% occurring once. Sequences were obtained from peripheral blood. These receptor sequences come from a man aged 30 to 45 with active or convalescent COVID-19.

A single count supports this clone. The V and J genes are TRBV5-1 and TRBJ1-1; D perhaps matches TRBD1 (5 bases). Looked up from germline, CDR1 is SGHRS and CDR2 is YFSETQ. Trimming removed 1 base at V and 2 bases at J, with 12 bases between. The CDR3 covers 15 residues. The CDR3 nucleotides read TGCGCCAGCAGCTTGCAGGGTAGGGGAAACACTGAAGCTTTCTTT. This translates into CASSLQGRGNTEAFF.

V usage is TRBV18 and J usage is TRBJ2-5, with 10 positions matching TRBD1. CDR1 KGHSH and CDR2 LQKENI come from the germline V gene. The V and J ends lost 6 bases and 3 bases, in that order; junction bases with no gene match: 4. The CDR3 sequence is 14 residues long. CDR3 in amino acids: CASSRQGAEETQYF. The CDR3, as DNA: TGTGCCAGCTCGCGACAGGGGGCGGAAGAGACCCAGTACTTC.